What follows are 29 T cell receptor beta chains derived from one specimen sequenced in a study of cytomegalovirus exposure and HLA in healthy donors. Both 60 Vbeta primers and 13 Jbeta primers went into the PCR. TCRdb's copy holds only in-frame clones and misses some; the assay was immunoSEQ multiplex PCR. The sample holds 95,000 to 130,000 clones, around 74% seen once. The source material was PBMCs. The source is a woman younger than 35 in good health and CMV-seronegative.

The chain uses TRBV6-6 and TRBJ1-1; the D is unclear. Trimming removed 4 bases at V and 5 bases at J, with 5 bases between. The CDR3 has 11 residues. Germline assignment: CDR1 MNHNY and CDR2 SVGAGI (reference sequence). The CDR3 here is CASSFGTEAFF. DNA of the CDR3: TGTGCCAGCAGTTTCGGGACTGAAGCTTTCTTT.

The gene calls are TRBV29-1 and TRBJ1-1; possibly TRBD1 for D (6 bases). V lost 3 bases, J lost 5 bases, and 19 bases lay in between. The length of the CDR3 is 15 residues. Germline V gives CDR1 SQVTM, CDR2 ANQGSEA. CDR3 residues: CSVDPPEGVWTEAFF. The CDR3 DNA follows: TGCAGCGTTGACCCGCCTGAGGGGGTTTGGACTGAAGCTTTCTTT.

Note on this clone: The sample carries other DNA sequences with the same CDR3. This rearrangement joins TRBV5-6 to TRBJ2-3; D is ambiguous. The CDR3 has 13 amino acids. V lost 1 base and J lost 0, with 3 bases in between. Per the germline V gene, CDR1 is SGHDT and CDR2 is YYEEEE. CDR3 amino acids: CASSLTSTDTQYF. CDR3 nucleotides: TGTGCCAGCAGCTTGACAAGCACAGATACGCAGTATTTT.

The chain uses TRBV12-1 and TRBJ1-5; the listed D gene, TRBD1, was not tested against the DNA. TRBV12-1 is described as a pseudogene. The CDR3 extends over 14 amino acids. The CDR3 DNA reads TGTGCCAGCAGCTTTCAGGGGGGCAATCAGCCCCAGCATTTT. Its protein is CASSFQGGNQPQHF.

The chain joins TRBV13 to TRBJ2-3; TRBD2 matches 12 bases. This CDR3 is built from 18 residues. The ends lost 6 bases at V and 0 bases at J; junction bases unmatched: 10. The germline CDR1 and CDR2 sequences are PRHDT and FYEKMQ (reference sequence). As DNA, the CDR3 is TGTGCCAGCAGGCGCGGGTACGGACTAGCGGGGAGCACAGATACGCAGTATTTT. Encoded protein: CASRRGYGLAGSTDTQYF. The full variable domain, in which reference TRBV13 and TRBJ2-3 provide the parts outside the CDR3, is AAGVIQSPRHLIKEKRETATLKCYPIPRHDTVYWYQQGPGQDPQFLISFYEKMQSDKGSIPDRFSAQQFSDYHSELNMSSLELGDSALYFCASRRGYGLAGSTDTQYFGPGTRLTVL.

This clone was counted between two and nine times. The chain uses TRBV5-5 and TRBJ1-4, with 9 bases that match TRBD1. Germline CDR1 is SGHKS and CDR2 is YYEKEE (reference sequence). J gave up 7 bases and V 2 bases, and 9 bases lay outside the gene matches. The CDR3 is 16 amino acids. The CDR3 here is CASSFRGQGLGEKLFF. The CDR3, as DNA: TGTGCCAGCAGCTTCCGGGGACAGGGTTTAGGTGAAAAACTGTTTTTT.

The V gene is TRBV10-3, the J gene TRBJ1-6; TRBD1 aligns across 9 bases. The length of the CDR3 is 13 residues. V shed 8 bases and J 5 bases; nucleotides not matched to a gene: 1. Germline CDR1 is ENHRY and CDR2 is SYGVKD. This CDR3 reads CAIGTGNNSPLHF. Here the CDR3 DNA reads TGTGCCATCGGGACAGGGAATAATTCACCCCTCCACTTT.

This chain connects TRBV2 to TRBJ2-5; D is unclear. V was cut by 7 bases and J by 4 bases, with 13 bases left in between. Per germline, CDR1 SNHLY and CDR2 FYNNEI. CDR3 length: 13 amino acids. CDR3 residues: CASKRHESETQYF. In DNA form, the CDR3 reads TGTGCCAGCAAGAGGCACGAGTCAGAGACCCAGTACTTC.

This chain joins TRBV7-2 and TRBJ2-5, with 8 bases identical to TRBD2. V lost 1 base to trimming and J lost 2 bases; unmatched junction nucleotides: 3. The CDR3 sequence is 15 residues long. CDR1 SGHTA and CDR2 FQGNSA come from the germline V gene. The CDR3 DNA is TGTGCCAGCAGCTTAGACAGCGGGAGTCAAGAGACCCAGTACTTC. It translates to CASSLDSGSQETQYF.

J is TRBJ2-6 and V is TRBV19; 9 bases align to TRBD1. The V and J ends lost 8 bases and 2 bases, in that order; junction bases with no gene match: 7. Germline V gene lookup returns CDR1 LNHDA and CDR2 SQIVND (reference sequence). The CDR3 is made up of 16 amino acids. The CDR3 DNA is TGTGCCAGTTCGGACAGGGGAACGGCTGGGGCCAACGTCCTGACTTTC. Residues: CASSDRGTAGANVLTF.

V is TRBV5-6 and J is TRBJ1-1; tentatively, D is TRBD1 (6 bases). Looked up from germline, CDR1 is SGHDT and CDR2 is YYEEEE. Trimming shortened V by 2 bases and J by 4 bases, and 15 bases separated the two germline ends. This CDR3 is built from 15 residues. CDR3: CASSLVQGRATEAFF. CDR3 in DNA: TGTGCCAGCAGCTTAGTGCAGGGGCGGGCCACTGAAGCTTTCTTT.

To note about this clone: Because it lacks the conserved phenylalanine or tryptophan at the end, this CDR3 is likely a read error. This sequence joins TRBV4-1 and TRBJ1-5; D ambiguous. V lost 1 base and J 0 bases, leaving 4 bases between the germline ends. The CDR3 has 14 amino acids. The germline gives CDR1 MGHRA, CDR2 YSYEKL. The CDR3 nucleotides read TGCGCCAGCAGCCAAGGGATTAGCAATCAGCCCCAGCATGTT. The encoded protein is CASSQGISNQPQHV.

The gene calls are TRBV15 and TRBJ1-2, with 8 positions matching TRBD1. The CDR3 runs 15 residues. V lost 3 bases and J lost 4; bases outside the gene matches: 7. CDR1 and CDR2 from the germline V gene are LNHNV and YYDKDF (reference sequence). The CDR3 DNA reads TGTGCCACCAGCAGGGCAGGGGGCCTCGTCTATGGCTACACCTTC. As protein: CATSRAGGLVYGYTF.

This clone was counted between two and nine times. The chain has TRBV6-1 and TRBJ2-3; possibly TRBD2 for D (5 bases). Trimming cost V 3 bases and J 4 bases, with 17 bases left between them. CDR3 length equals 16 residues. Germline V gene sequence: CDR1 MNHNS, CDR2 SASEGT. The CDR3 DNA sequence: TGTGCCAGCAGTGAGGCCGGGAACCTTAGCGCAGATACGCAGTATTTT. Translation: CASSEAGNLSADTQYF.

The CDR3 region is CASSQLDTLAYTQYF. CDR3 coding DNA: TGCGCCAGCAGCCAGCTGGACACTTTAGCCTATACGCAGTATTTT. The V call is TRBV4-1, the J call TRBJ2-3; a weak D match, TRBD1 (5 bases). V lost 3 bases to trimming and J lost 7 bases, with 17 bases between them. The V gene's germline CDR1 is MGHRA and CDR2 YSYEKL. CDR3 length: 15 residues.

The J gene is TRBJ1-5, the V gene TRBV4-2; 10 nucleotides align to TRBD1. The CDR3 length is 17 residues. Unmatched junction bases numbered 8, after V lost 0 bases and J lost 6 bases. CDR1 LGHNA and CDR2 YNFKEQ come from the germline V gene. Here the CDR3 reads CASSQDPDGTGAQPQHF. The CDR3 DNA reads as TGTGCCAGCAGCCAAGACCCGGACGGGACAGGGGCTCAGCCCCAGCATTTT.

This sequence joins TRBV7-8 and TRBJ2-3; 9 bases are a match to TRBD2. The CDR3 loop spans 15 amino acids. Germline CDR1 is SGHVS and CDR2 is FQNEAQ. The ends lost 6 bases at V and 0 bases at J; junction bases unmatched: 4. The CDR3: CASSSSGDSTDTQYF. The CDR3 DNA sequence: TGTGCCAGCAGTTCTAGCGGGGACAGCACAGATACGCAGTATTTT.

Details on this clone: Mismatch with germline at one junction end may stem from a read error. The V and J genes are TRBV7-7 and TRBJ1-2; 10 bases map to TRBD1. Germline lookup yields CDR1 SSHAT and CDR2 FNYEAQ (reference sequence). The CDR3 has 16 amino acids. This chain's CDR3 is CASSKLGQGSNYGYTF. In nucleotides, the CDR3 is TGTGCTAGCAGCAAGCTGGGACAGGGGTCTAACTATGGCTACACCTTC. Full variable domain (remainder filled in from reference TRBV7-7 and TRBJ1-2): GAGVSQSPRYKVTKRGQDVTLRCDPISSHATLYWYQQALGQGPEFLTYFNYEAQPDKSGLPSDRFSAERPEGSISTLTIQRTEQRDSAMYRCASSKLGQGSNYGYTFGSGTRLTVV.

This clone was recorded a few times. This rearrangement joins TRBV7-6 to TRBJ1-1; unclear D gene. Germline V gives CDR1 SGHVS, CDR2 FNYEAQ. CDR3 length: 14 amino acids. Trimming removed 5 bases from V and 0 bases from J, with 10 bases in between. The CDR3 spells CASSVREMNTEAFF. CDR3 in DNA: TGTGCCAGCAGCGTCCGGGAGATGAACACTGAAGCTTTCTTT.

V and J are TRBV4-1 and TRBJ1-6; D unclear. The V gene's germline CDR1 is MGHRA and CDR2 YSYEKL. The length of the CDR3 is 17 residues. V was clipped by 1 base and J by 5 bases, with 15 bases between them. CDR3: CASSQARRAGNNSPLHF. DNA of the CDR3: TGCGCCAGCAGCCAAGCCCGGCGGGCGGGGAATAATTCACCCCTCCACTTT.

This clone turned up a few times. J is TRBJ1-2 and V is TRBV6-5, with a possible D match to TRBD1 (6 bases). The CDR3 is made up of 14 amino acids. Trimming removed 6 bases from V and 2 bases from J, with 13 bases in between. CDR1 MNHEY and CDR2 SVGAGI come from the germline V gene. In DNA form, the CDR3 reads TGTGCCAGCAGAAGAGGGGGGGGGAACTATGGCTACACCTTC. Translated, it gives CASRRGGGNYGYTF.

The V call is TRBV6-5, the J call TRBJ2-7; unclear D gene. The CDR3 extends over 13 amino acids. Germline V gene lookup returns CDR1 MNHEY and CDR2 SVGAGI. V gave up 6 bases and J gave up 6 bases, with 15 bases separating them. CDR3 DNA: TGTGCCAGCAGGATCGGTCCCCCGGGCGAGCAGTACTTC. Amino acid sequence: CASRIGPPGEQYF.

This chain joins TRBV7-9 and TRBJ1-4, with D possibly matching TRBD1 (5 bases). Trimming took off 7 bases at V and 12 bases at J, with 21 bases between the two ends. CDR3 length: 14 residues. Germline V gene lookup returns CDR1 SEHNR and CDR2 FQNEAQ (reference sequence). CDR3 nucleotide sequence: TGTGCCAGCACCGATTCGAGACAGCTAATCGAACTGTTTTTT. Translated, it gives CASTDSRQLIELFF. Complete variable domain (other parts from reference TRBV7-9 and TRBJ1-4): DTGVSQNPRHKITKRGQNVTFRCDPISEHNRLYWYRQTLGQGPEFLTYFQNEAQLEKSRLLSDRFSAERPKGSFSTLEIQRTEQGDSAMYLCASTDSRQLIELFFGSGTQLSVL.

The chain combines TRBV27 with TRBJ2-7, with D perhaps matching TRBD2 (5 bases). This CDR3 is built from 12 residues. Trimming left V 6 bases short and J 7 bases short, with 13 bases between. Germline values: CDR1 MNHEY, CDR2 SMNVEV (reference sequence). For the CDR3, the DNA is TGTGCCAGCAGGTCGAGGGTTGGTGAGCAGTACTTC. As protein: CASRSRVGEQYF.

The CDR3 nucleotides read TGTGCCAGCAGTGTTTATAAGGACAGGAGCAATCAGCCCCAGCATTTT. Encoded protein: CASSVYKDRSNQPQHF. The chain has TRBV2 and TRBJ1-5, with 7 bases identical to TRBD1. After removal of 4 bases from V and 1 base from J, the junction contained 7 bases not matched to a gene. The CDR3 length is 16 residues. CDR1 is SNHLY and CDR2 is FYNNEI in the germline V gene.

The chain couples TRBV30 to TRBJ1-2; possibly TRBD1 for D (5 bases). This CDR3 spans 10 amino acids. Germline-derived CDR1 and CDR2 are GTSNPN and SVGIG (reference sequence). V was pared by 5 bases and J by 8 bases, with 9 bases between. In nucleotides, the CDR3 is TGTGCCTGGGGGCGGGGGGGCTACACCTTC. Protein sequence: CAWGRGGYTF.

This clone appeared a single time. The chain joins TRBV5-1 to TRBJ1-6; D call uncertain. V was trimmed by 0 bases and J by 2 bases, leaving 9 bases between them. This CDR3 contains 16 residues. Germline-derived CDR1 and CDR2 are SGHRS and YFSETQ. CDR3 protein: CASSLGAIPYNSPLHF. The CDR3 nucleotides read TGCGCCAGCAGCTTGGGGGCTATCCCCTATAATTCACCCCTCCACTTT.

The V gene is TRBV14, the J gene TRBJ2-2; D unresolved. The V end was cut by 1 base, the J end by 6 bases, with 9 bases between. CDR1 and CDR2 from the germline V gene are SGHDN and FVKESK. The CDR3 has 14 residues. CDR3 DNA sequence: TGTGCCAGCAGCCAAGGTGGAGCCCCCGGGGAGCTGTTTTTT. Translating gives CASSQGGAPGELFF.

J is TRBJ2-5 and V is TRBV9; 9 bases are a match to TRBD1. The CDR3 consists of 15 residues. Germline CDR1 reads SGDLS; CDR2 reads YYNGEE. J was trimmed by 5 bases and V by 4 bases; bases with no gene match: 9. The CDR3 loop reads CASSPSTGGWETQYF. The CDR3 nucleotides are TGTGCCAGCAGCCCATCGACAGGGGGTTGGGAGACCCAGTACTTC.